This TCR beta chain comes out of a study of shared clonotypes between healthy human individuals. Looking at the study overall: Used for every donor were three CD4 naive, three CD4 memory, two CD8 naive and one CD8 memory plate. Study observations and caveats: The authors expected sequencing depth to affect clonotype sharing among donors.

Naive CD4+ cells were CD45RA-selected; the remaining cells were memory. Per the original methods: ImmunoSEQ gave junction-only sequences without quality scores, so filtering differed. Profiling relied on immunoSEQ multiplex PCR, and the TCRdb table lists in-frame clones only, not all of them. D and trimming come from the DNA, and the V and J calls and clone size come from that table. Of about 1.1 million clones listed, approximately 77% were seen once; the top ten hold 0.89%. Notes on this clone: Its antigen remains unknown.

Germline lookup yields CDR1 SNHLY and CDR2 FYNNEI. V gave up 3 bases and J gave up 3 bases, with 5 bases separating them. CDR3 length: 12 residues. V and J are TRBV2 and TRBJ1-2; D is uncertain. Source material: memory CD4+ T cells from PBMCs. The subset: CD45RA-negative fraction. This TCR was sampled from a man between 18 and 29 years old in good health. Some clones in this sample may be carry-over from other donors' samples. CDR3 loop: CASSDIDYGYTF. The DNA of the CDR3 is TGTGCCAGCAGTGACATAGACTATGGCTACACCTTC. The full variable domain, rest sourced from reference TRBV2 and TRBJ1-2, is EPEVTQTPSHQVTQMGQEVILRCVPISNHLYFYWYRQILGQKVEFLVSFYNNEISEKSEIFDDQFSVERPDGSNFTLKIRSTKLEDSAMYFCASSDIDYGYTFGSGTRLTVV.